This T cell receptor (beta chain) stems from a study of metastatic and nonmetastatic thyroid tumors. Study-level information: Repertoire comparison spanned blood and tumor or nodule tissue of malignant and benign thyroid patients. Findings and limits, study-wide: TCR beta diversity was reportedly significantly higher in malignant thyroid tumors than benign nodules, in blood and tumor.

Authors' data handling: The distant-metastasis classifier for papillary thyroid cancer was built from CDR3 differences across clinicopathological groups. TCRdb re-analyzed the PCR reads through MiXCR. The V and J calls were determined by TCRdb, not by the authors. The data hold over 10,000 clones, with around 23% observed a single time. This CDR3 spans 15 amino acids. The germline V gene encodes CDR1 SGHNT and CDR2 YYREEE (reference sequence). Before thyroid surgery, none of the patients had received any treatment. In its sample, this clone was seen a few times. Its antigen is unknown. A much larger clone lies one base from this, so it may be a read error. This sample also contains other DNA sequences that code for the same CDR3.

J is TRBJ1-5 and V is TRBV5-4, with a possible D match to TRBD1 (6 bases). Material: blood. The clonotype was recovered from a female donor with papillary thyroid cancer or a benign thyroid nodule (not recorded which). Some clones in this sample may be carry-over from other donors' samples. Here the CDR3 reads CASRGRMNSNQPQHF. In nucleotides, the CDR3 is TGCGCCAGCAGGGGACGGATGAATAGCAATCAGCCCCAGCATTTT.